One sample yielded the 2 T cell receptor beta chains listed below, sequenced in a study of T cell responses to AZD1222 COVID-19 vaccine. Assay used: immunoSEQ multiplex PCR; TCRdb lists only in-frame clones, some missing. The sample carries about 120,000 clones, roughly 88% recorded once. The input for sequencing was peripheral blood, taken on day 0 of AZD1222 vaccination. The source is an adult in good health.

The chain carries TRBV3-1 (or the pseudogene TRBV3-2) and TRBJ1-2, with 9 bases lining up with TRBD1. J lost 3 bases, V lost 1 base, and 15 bases had no gene match. The CDR3 length is 19 residues. CDR1 and CDR2 (germline): LGHDT, YNNKEL (reference sequence). The DNA for the CDR3 is TGTGCCAGCAGCCAAGGGGGGCGGACAGGGGTTGGGAGTGACTATGGCTACACCTTC. This codes for CASSQGGRTGVGSDYGYTF.

This chain connects TRBV19 to TRBJ2-3; the match to TRBD2 covers 7 bases. Trimming cost V 5 bases and J 0 bases; bases outside gene matches: 5. This CDR3 region has 15 residues. Germline CDR1 is LNHDA and CDR2 is SQIVND (reference sequence). The chain's CDR3 is CASSGSGASTDTQYF. CDR3 nucleotide sequence: TGTGCCAGTAGTGGAAGCGGGGCTAGCACAGATACGCAGTATTTT.